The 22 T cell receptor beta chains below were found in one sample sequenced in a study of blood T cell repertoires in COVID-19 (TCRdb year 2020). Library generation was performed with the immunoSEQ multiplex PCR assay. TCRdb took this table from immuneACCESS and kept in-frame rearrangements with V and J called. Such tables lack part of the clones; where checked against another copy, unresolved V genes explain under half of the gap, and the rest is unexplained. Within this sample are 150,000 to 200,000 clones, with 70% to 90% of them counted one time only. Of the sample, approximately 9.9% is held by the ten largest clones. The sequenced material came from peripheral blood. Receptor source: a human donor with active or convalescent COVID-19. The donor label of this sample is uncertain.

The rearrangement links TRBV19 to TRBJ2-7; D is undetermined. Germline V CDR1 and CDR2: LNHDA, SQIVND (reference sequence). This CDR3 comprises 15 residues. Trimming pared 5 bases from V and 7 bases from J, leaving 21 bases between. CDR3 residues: CASSPRNHWAREQYF. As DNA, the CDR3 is TGTGCCAGTAGTCCCCGGAACCACTGGGCACGGGAGCAGTACTTC.

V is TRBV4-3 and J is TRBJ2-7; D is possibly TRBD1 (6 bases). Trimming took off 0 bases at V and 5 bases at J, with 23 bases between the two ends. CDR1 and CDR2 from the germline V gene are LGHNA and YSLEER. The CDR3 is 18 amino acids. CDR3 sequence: CASSQDLRGGLPPHEQYF. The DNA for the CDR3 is TGCGCCAGCAGCCAAGATCTCCGAGGGGGTCTTCCTCCCCACGAGCAGTACTTC.

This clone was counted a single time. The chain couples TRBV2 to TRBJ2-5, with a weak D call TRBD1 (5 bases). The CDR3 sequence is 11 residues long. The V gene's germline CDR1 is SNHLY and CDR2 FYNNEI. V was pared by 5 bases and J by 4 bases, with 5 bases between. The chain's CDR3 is CASSRGETQYF. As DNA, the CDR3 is TGTGCCAGCAGTAGGGGAGAGACCCAGTACTTC.

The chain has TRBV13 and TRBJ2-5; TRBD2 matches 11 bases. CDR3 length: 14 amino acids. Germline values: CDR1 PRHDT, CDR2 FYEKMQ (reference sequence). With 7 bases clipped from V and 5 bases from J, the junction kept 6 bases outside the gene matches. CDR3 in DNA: TGTGCCAGCATTAGCGGGAGGGCCAGGGAGACCCAGTACTTC. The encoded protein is CASISGRARETQYF.

The CDR3 loop reads CASRYRGKLFF. For the CDR3, the DNA is TGTGCCAGCAGATACAGGGGAAAACTGTTTTTT. The chain carries TRBV28 and TRBJ1-4; 7 positions match TRBD1. The CDR3 is 11 residues long. Germline lookup yields CDR1 MDHEN and CDR2 SYDVKM. Trimming took 6 bases from V and 10 from J; bases not matched to a gene: 2.

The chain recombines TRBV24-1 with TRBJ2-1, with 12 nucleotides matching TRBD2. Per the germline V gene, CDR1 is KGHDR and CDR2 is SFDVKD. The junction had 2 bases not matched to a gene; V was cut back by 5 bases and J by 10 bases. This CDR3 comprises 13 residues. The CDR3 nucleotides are TGTGCCACCAGTGCTAGCGGGAGGGCCGAGCAGTTCTTC. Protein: CATSASGRAEQFF.

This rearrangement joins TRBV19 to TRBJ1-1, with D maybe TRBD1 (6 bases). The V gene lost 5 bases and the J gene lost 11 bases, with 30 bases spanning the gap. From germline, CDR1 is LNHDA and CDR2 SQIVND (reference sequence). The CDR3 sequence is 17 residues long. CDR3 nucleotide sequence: TGTGCCAGTAGTCTTATCCAATTGGACAGCCTACTACTTGAGGCTTTCTTT. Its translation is CASSLIQLDSLLLEAFF. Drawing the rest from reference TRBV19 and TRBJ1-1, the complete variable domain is DGGITQSPKYLFRKEGQNVTLSCEQNLNHDAMYWYRQDPGQGLRLIYYSQIVNDFQKGDIAEGYSVSREKKESFPLTVTSAQKNPTAFYLCASSLIQLDSLLLEAFFGQGTRLTVV.

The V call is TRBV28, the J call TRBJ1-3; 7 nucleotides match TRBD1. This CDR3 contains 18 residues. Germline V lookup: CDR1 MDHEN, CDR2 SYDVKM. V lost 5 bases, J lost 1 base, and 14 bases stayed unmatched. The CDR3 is CASSPLWGTDKSGNTIYF. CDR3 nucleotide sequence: TGTGCCAGCAGTCCCCTTTGGGGGACAGACAAGTCTGGAAACACCATATATTTT.

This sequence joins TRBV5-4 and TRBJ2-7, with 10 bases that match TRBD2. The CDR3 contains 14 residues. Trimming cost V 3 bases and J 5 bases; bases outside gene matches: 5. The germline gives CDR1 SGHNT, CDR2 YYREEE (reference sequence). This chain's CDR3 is CASSSAGGPDEQYF. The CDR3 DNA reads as TGTGCCAGCAGCTCAGCGGGAGGGCCCGACGAGCAGTACTTC.

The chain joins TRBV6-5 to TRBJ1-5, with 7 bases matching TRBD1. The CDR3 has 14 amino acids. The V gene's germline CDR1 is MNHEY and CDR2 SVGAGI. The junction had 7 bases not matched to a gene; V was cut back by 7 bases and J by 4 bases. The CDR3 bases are TGTGCCAGCAAGAGGGACAGAGGTAATCAGCCCCAGCATTTT. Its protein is CASKRDRGNQPQHF.

In nucleotides, the CDR3 is TGCGCCAGCAGCTGGGGTCTAGCGGGAGTAACTGGGGCCAACGTCCTGACTTTC. It specifies CASSWGLAGVTGANVLTF. This rearrangement joins TRBV5-1 to TRBJ2-6, with 10 bases fitting TRBD2. Germline V gene sequence: CDR1 SGHRS, CDR2 YFSETQ. The CDR3 sequence is 18 residues long. J lost 2 bases, V lost 3 bases, and 8 bases had no gene match.

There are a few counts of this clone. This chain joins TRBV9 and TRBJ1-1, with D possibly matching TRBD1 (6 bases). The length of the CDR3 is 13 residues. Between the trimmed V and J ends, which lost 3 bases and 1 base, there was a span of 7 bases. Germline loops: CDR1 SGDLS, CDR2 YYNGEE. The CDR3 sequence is CASSGGQNTEAFF. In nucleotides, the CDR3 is TGTGCCAGCAGCGGGGGACAGAACACTGAAGCTTTCTTT. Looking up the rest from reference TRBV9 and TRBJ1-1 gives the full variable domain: DSGVTQTPKHLITATGQRVTLRCSPRSGDLSVYWYQQSLDQGLQFLIQYYNGEERAKGNILERFSAQQFPDLHSELNLSSLELGDSALYFCASSGGQNTEAFFGQGTRLTVV.

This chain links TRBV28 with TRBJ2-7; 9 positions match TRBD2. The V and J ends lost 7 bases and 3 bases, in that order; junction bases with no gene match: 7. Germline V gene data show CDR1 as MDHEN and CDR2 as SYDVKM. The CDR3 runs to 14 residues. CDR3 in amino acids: CASTLSGGLYEQYF. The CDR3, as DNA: TGTGCCAGCACCCTCAGCGGGGGGCTCTACGAGCAGTACTTC.

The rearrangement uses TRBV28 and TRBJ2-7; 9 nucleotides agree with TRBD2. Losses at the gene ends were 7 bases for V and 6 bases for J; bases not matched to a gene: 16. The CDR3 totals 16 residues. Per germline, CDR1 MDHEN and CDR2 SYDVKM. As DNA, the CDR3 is TGTGCCAGCAACCCGTTAGCGGGAGAATGGGTGGGCGAGCAGTACTTC. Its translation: CASNPLAGEWVGEQYF.

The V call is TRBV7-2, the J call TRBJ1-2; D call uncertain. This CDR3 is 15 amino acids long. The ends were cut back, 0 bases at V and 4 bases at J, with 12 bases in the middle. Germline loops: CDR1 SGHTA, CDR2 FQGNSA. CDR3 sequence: CASSLARGPGYGYTF. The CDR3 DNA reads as TGTGCCAGCAGCTTAGCGCGCGGGCCCGGCTATGGCTACACCTTC.

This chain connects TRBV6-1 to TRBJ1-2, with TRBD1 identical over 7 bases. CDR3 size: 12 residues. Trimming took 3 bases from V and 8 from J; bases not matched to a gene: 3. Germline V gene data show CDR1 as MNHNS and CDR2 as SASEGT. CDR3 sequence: CASSDRGKGYTF. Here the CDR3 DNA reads TGTGCCAGCAGTGACAGGGGGAAAGGCTACACCTTC.

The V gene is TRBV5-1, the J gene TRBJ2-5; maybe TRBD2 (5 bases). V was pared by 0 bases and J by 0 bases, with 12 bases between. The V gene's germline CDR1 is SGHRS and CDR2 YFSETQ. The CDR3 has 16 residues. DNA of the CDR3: TGCGCCAGCAGCTTGGGCGGACTGATGTACCAAGAGACCCAGTACTTC. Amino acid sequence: CASSLGGLMYQETQYF.

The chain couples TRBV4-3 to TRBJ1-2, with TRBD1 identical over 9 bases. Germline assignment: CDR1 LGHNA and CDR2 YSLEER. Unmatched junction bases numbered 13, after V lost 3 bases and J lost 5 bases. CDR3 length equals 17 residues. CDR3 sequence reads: CASSQAGTGLSPYGYTF. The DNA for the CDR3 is TGCGCCAGCAGCCAGGCCGGGACAGGGTTGTCCCCGTATGGCTACACCTTC.

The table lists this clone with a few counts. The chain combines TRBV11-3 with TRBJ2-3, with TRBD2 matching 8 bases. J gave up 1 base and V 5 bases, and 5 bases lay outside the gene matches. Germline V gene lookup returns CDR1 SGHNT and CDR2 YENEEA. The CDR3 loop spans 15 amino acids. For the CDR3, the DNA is TGTGCCAGCAGCGCCCGGGGGGGAGGCACAGATACGCAGTATTTT. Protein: CASSARGGGTDTQYF.

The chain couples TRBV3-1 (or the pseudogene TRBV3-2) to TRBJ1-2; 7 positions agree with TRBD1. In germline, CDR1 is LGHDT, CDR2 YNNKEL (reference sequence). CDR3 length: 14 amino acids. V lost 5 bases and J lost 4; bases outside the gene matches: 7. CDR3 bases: TGTGCCAGCAGCGACAGGGTAAGGGGCTATGGCTACACCTTC. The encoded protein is CASSDRVRGYGYTF.

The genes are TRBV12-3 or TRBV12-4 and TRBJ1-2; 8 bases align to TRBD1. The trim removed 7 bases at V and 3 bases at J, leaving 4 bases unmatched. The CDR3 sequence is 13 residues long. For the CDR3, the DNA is TGTGCCAGCACCCCAGGGGGCCACTATGGCTACACCTTC. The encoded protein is CASTPGGHYGYTF.

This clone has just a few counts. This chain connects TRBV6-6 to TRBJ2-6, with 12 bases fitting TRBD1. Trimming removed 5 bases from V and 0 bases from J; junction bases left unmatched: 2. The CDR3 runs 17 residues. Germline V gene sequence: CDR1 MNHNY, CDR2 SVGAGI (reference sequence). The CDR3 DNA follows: TGTGCCAGCAGTCCGGGACAGGGGGCCTCTGGGGCCAACGTCCTGACTTTC. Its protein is CASSPGQGASGANVLTF.